The clone carrying this T cell receptor (beta chain) has at least ten counts. J was trimmed by 4 bases and V by 2 bases; bases with no gene match: 8. The germline V gene has CDR1 WNHNN and CDR2 SYGVQD (reference sequence). CDR3 length: 15 amino acids. This sample is part of a study of Graves' ophthalmopathy and Graves' hyperthyroidism. Amplification of TCR beta CDR3 regions used RNA transcripts. First-round RT-PCR with HTBI primers preceded a second-round multiplex PCR. TCRdb fed the multiplex PCR reads into MiXCR, producing one record per CDR3 protein. In the table there are about 740,000 distinct CDR3 sequences, roughly 41% of which are singletons.

The TCR sequence derives from an adult man with Graves' ophthalmopathy. Source material: peripheral blood. The genes are TRBV10-1 and TRBJ2-7; 7 nucleotides match TRBD1. CDR3 sequence reads: CASSERPGQRYEQYF. CDR3 nucleotides: TGCGCCAGCAGTGAGAGGCCGGGACAGCGTTACGAGCAGTACTTC.